The text below deals with one T cell receptor (beta chain). The assay was immunoSEQ multiplex PCR, and TCRdb's table has in-frame clones only and misses some. Here the sample spans tens of thousands of clones, 94% being singletons. The germline V gene has CDR1 GTSNPN and CDR2 SVGIG (reference sequence). V lost 4 bases to trimming and J lost 6 bases; unmatched junction nucleotides: 5. CDR3 length: 12 residues. The data derive from a study of technical replicates of blood from several donors. Sequenced: T cells isolated from PBMCs. This clonotype originated in a human donor in good health. The chain recombines TRBV30 with TRBJ1-1, with 7 bases lining up with TRBD1. CDR3 in DNA: TGTGCCTGGAAAGACAGGGCGCCTGAAGCTTTCTTT. It translates to CAWKDRAPEAFF.